These 22 T cell receptor beta chains share one sample of origin, sequenced in a study of CD8 T cells in Susac syndrome. Random-hexamer reverse transcription was applied to about 0.45 to 1 ug RNA. TCRdb re-analysed the immunoSEQ multiplex PCR reads in MiXCR, keeping a single row per CDR3 protein. The data hold under 95,000 distinct CDR3 sequences, with roughly 94% observed a single time. The material sequenced was CD4+ T cells from PBMCs. The source is a human donor with Susac syndrome.

This chain links TRBV30 with TRBJ2-7, with D unclear. The germline V gene has CDR1 GTSNPN and CDR2 SVGIG (reference sequence). This CDR3 has 14 amino acids. Trimming pared 0 bases from V and 2 bases from J, leaving 11 bases between. The CDR3 spells CAWSVPPVPYEQYF. The CDR3 DNA reads as TGTGCCTGGAGTGTACCCCCCGTACCCTACGAGCAGTACTTC.

The chain has TRBV15 and TRBJ2-7, with TRBD1 matching 12 bases. CDR3 length: 12 residues. Germline lookup yields CDR1 LNHNV and CDR2 YYDKDF (reference sequence). Trimming cost V 11 bases and J 7 bases; bases outside gene matches: 6. The CDR3 region is CAAGQGAVEQYF. DNA for the CDR3: TGTGCCGCGGGACAGGGGGCAGTGGAGCAGTACTTC. Using reference TRBV15 and TRBJ2-7 for the parts outside the CDR3, the full variable domain is DAMVIQNPRYQVTQFGKPVTLSCSQTLNHNVMYWYQQKSSQAPKLLFHYYDKDFNNEADTPDNFQSRRPNTSFCFLDIRSPGLGDTAMYLCAAGQGAVEQYFGPGTRLTVT.

The chain couples TRBV7-8 to TRBJ2-4; possible D gene TRBD2, 5 bases. Germline V gene lookup returns CDR1 SGHVS and CDR2 FQNEAQ. V was cut by 4 bases and J by 3 bases, with 13 bases left in between. There are 15 residues in the CDR3. CDR3 amino acids: CASSSEVGSKNIQYF. The CDR3 region has the DNA TGTGCCAGCAGCTCGGAGGTGGGCAGCAAAAACATTCAGTACTTC.

This chain joins TRBV24-1 and TRBJ2-1, with 8 bases matching TRBD2. CDR1 and CDR2 (germline): KGHDR, SFDVKD. CDR3 length: 16 residues. Unmatched junction bases numbered 4, after V lost 4 bases and J lost 0 bases. CDR3 region: CATSDPSGSSYNEQFF. In nucleotides, the CDR3 is TGTGCCACCAGTGACCCCAGCGGGAGCTCCTACAATGAGCAGTTCTTC.

This chain links TRBV7-9 with TRBJ1-4, with unresolved D. With 1 base removed from V and 11 bases from J, the gap between germline ends came to 8 bases. There are 12 residues in the CDR3. Germline CDR1 and CDR2: SEHNR and FQNEAQ (reference sequence). The CDR3 sequence is CASSLDGWKLFF. The CDR3, as DNA: TGTGCCAGCAGCTTAGATGGGTGGAAACTGTTTTTT.

V usage is TRBV9 and J usage is TRBJ2-7; D is possibly TRBD1 (5 bases). The CDR3 has 15 amino acids. V lost 4 bases, J lost 0 bases, and 14 bases lay in between. The germline CDR1 and CDR2 sequences are SGDLS and YYNGEE. The CDR3 DNA is TGTGCCAGCAGCCCAAGACAGCAGAGCTCCTACGAGCAGTACTTC. Protein product: CASSPRQQSSYEQYF.

The rearrangement joins TRBV9 to TRBJ1-2; 7 bases agree with TRBD1. V trimming: 0 bases; J trimming: 5 bases; junction bases outside the gene matches: 7. Germline V lookup: CDR1 SGDLS, CDR2 YYNGEE. The CDR3 contains 15 residues. CDR3 nucleotide sequence: TGTGCCAGCAGCGTAGCTAGGACAGGCAGGTATGGCTACACCTTC. Protein sequence: CASSVARTGRYGYTF.

This clonotype occurred once. This chain connects TRBV9 to TRBJ2-1; D might be TRBD2 (6 bases). From germline, CDR1 is SGDLS and CDR2 YYNGEE. Trimming stripped 3 bases from V and 6 bases from J, with 13 bases between. The length of the CDR3 is 14 residues. The CDR3 DNA is TGTGCCAGCAGCGGAGATAGCGGATCCAATGAGCAGTTCTTC. This encodes CASSGDSGSNEQFF.

This sequence joins TRBV5-1 and TRBJ1-1; no definite D call. Germline V gene data show CDR1 as SGHRS and CDR2 as YFSETQ. This CDR3 region has 13 residues. V was shortened by 6 bases and J by 0 bases, with 9 bases between the two germline ends. Here the CDR3 reads CASKSGVNTEAFF. CDR3 sequence (DNA): TGCGCCAGCAAGTCCGGGGTGAACACTGAAGCTTTCTTT.

The chain links TRBV30 to TRBJ1-5; TRBD1 is a possible D gene (6 bases). CDR3 length: 15 amino acids. V lost 0 bases, J lost 4 bases, and 13 bases lay in between. Germline CDR1 is GTSNPN and CDR2 is SVGIG (reference sequence). In DNA, the CDR3 is TGTGCCTGGAGTGTGGGTCGCCAGGGGAATCAGCCCCAGCATTTT. Translated, it gives CAWSVGRQGNQPQHF.

This sequence joins TRBV3-1 and TRBJ2-3; D might be TRBD2 (5 bases). Trimming removed 3 bases at V and 2 bases at J, with 9 bases between. Germline assignment: CDR1 LGHDT and CDR2 YNNKEL (reference sequence). The CDR3 totals 14 residues. CDR3 loop: CASSQPGFTDTQYF. The CDR3, as DNA: TGTGCCAGCAGCCAGCCGGGGTTCACAGATACGCAGTATTTT.

The V call is TRBV6-5, the J call TRBJ2-1; the D is unclear. The CDR3 totals 14 residues. The V and J ends lost 6 bases and 4 bases respectively, with 13 bases between them. From germline, CDR1 is MNHEY and CDR2 SVGAGI. This CDR3 reads CASRRLAIYNEQFF. Written as DNA, the CDR3 is TGTGCCAGCAGACGACTCGCCATTTACAATGAGCAGTTCTTC.

The genes are TRBV20-1 and TRBJ2-3; no definite D call. Between the trimmed V and J ends, which lost 3 bases and 6 bases, there was a span of 7 bases. Looked up from germline, CDR1 is DFQATT and CDR2 is SNEGSKA (reference sequence). The CDR3 length is 11 residues. In DNA, the CDR3 is TGCAGTGCTAGCTTAACGGATACGCAGTATTTT. It is translated as CSASLTDTQYF.

The chain employs TRBV30 and TRBJ1-5, with 8 bases identical to TRBD1. Germline assignment: CDR1 GTSNPN and CDR2 SVGIG (reference sequence). V shed 3 bases, J shed 2 bases, and the junction held 3 bases outside the gene matches. The CDR3 spans 14 residues. CDR3 loop: CAWSGQGGNQPQHF. As DNA, the CDR3 is TGTGCCTGGAGCGGACAGGGAGGCAATCAGCCCCAGCATTTT. Complete variable domain (other parts from reference TRBV30 and TRBJ1-5): SQTIHQWPATLVQPVGSPLSLECTVEGTSNPNLYWYRQAAGRGLQLLFYSVGIGQISSEVPQNLSASRPQDRQFILSSKKLLLSDSGFYLCAWSGQGGNQPQHFGDGTRLSIL.

V gene TRBV30 combines with J gene TRBJ2-6, with unresolved D. This CDR3 has 12 residues. CDR1 and CDR2 from the germline V gene are GTSNPN and SVGIG (reference sequence). Trimming removed 2 bases from V and 4 bases from J, with 3 bases in between. CDR3 region: CAWSQGANVLTF. CDR3 DNA sequence: TGTGCCTGGAGTCAGGGGGCCAACGTCCTGACTTTC.

This chain links TRBV7-2 with TRBJ2-3; the match to TRBD2 covers 7 bases. This CDR3 contains 16 residues. V lost 5 bases, J lost 2 bases, and 10 bases stayed unmatched. Germline CDR1 SGHTA, CDR2 FQGNSA. The CDR3, as DNA: TGTGCCAGCAGCGCAAAATCGGGGGGTATCACAGATACGCAGTATTTT. Its protein product is CASSAKSGGITDTQYF.

The V and J genes are TRBV12-3 or TRBV12-4 and TRBJ2-7; TRBD1 aligns across 8 bases. Trimming took 6 bases from V and 12 from J; bases not matched to a gene: 13. The CDR3 contains 13 residues. The CDR3 region is CASSPQGRGRRYF. Here the CDR3 DNA reads TGTGCCAGCAGCCCACAGGGCAGGGGGCGCAGGTACTTC.

The J gene is TRBJ1-3, the V gene TRBV10-3; 7 bases are a match to TRBD1. The trim removed 6 bases at V and 11 bases at J, leaving 13 bases unmatched. CDR1 is ENHRY and CDR2 is SYGVKD in the germline V gene. The CDR3 loop spans 14 amino acids. The CDR3 bases are TGTGCCATCAGCCGAACAGGGGAGGTGGAAGCCATATATTTT. Protein: CAISRTGEVEAIYF.

J is TRBJ2-1 and V is TRBV30; no clear D. The CDR3 totals 17 residues. The V end was cut by 4 bases, the J end by 0 bases, with 19 bases between. The germline V gene encodes CDR1 GTSNPN and CDR2 SVGIG (reference sequence). CDR3 sequence reads: CAWNFGSYADSYNEQFF. CDR3 DNA sequence: TGTGCCTGGAACTTCGGCTCTTATGCGGACTCCTACAATGAGCAGTTCTTC.

The chain carries TRBV20-1 and TRBJ1-1, with 7 bases fitting TRBD1. Germline V CDR1 and CDR2: DFQATT, SNEGSKA (reference sequence). The CDR3 is made up of 11 amino acids. In nucleotides, the CDR3 is TGCAGCCAACAGGGGCCGTTCGAAGCTTTCTTT. Encoded protein: CSQQGPFEAFF.

V usage is TRBV9 and J usage is TRBJ1-3, with 8 bases matching TRBD1. The CDR3 sequence is 15 residues long. Germline V gene sequence: CDR1 SGDLS, CDR2 YYNGEE. V lost 4 bases and J lost 9; bases outside the gene matches: 12. The CDR3 bases are TGTGCCAGCAGCCCGCTGGGACAGGCTGGTAGCACCATATATTTT. Translated: CASSPLGQAGSTIYF.

The CDR3 spells CASSSPGGVYEQYF. DNA for the CDR3: TGTGCCAGCAGTTCGCCCGGGGGCGTCTACGAGCAGTACTTC. The J gene is TRBJ2-7, the V gene TRBV6-1, with D possibly called TRBD1 or TRBD2 (6 bases each). The V end was cut by 5 bases, the J end by 3 bases, with 14 bases between. The CDR3 contains 14 residues. The germline CDR1 and CDR2 sequences are MNHNS and SASEGT.